Described below is a single T cell receptor (beta chain) sequence and its context. What it binds is not known. The entry originates in a study of response to subunit inactivated influenza vaccine. Broader study findings: The authors offered the suggestion that each seasonal influenza vaccination recruits few new T cells.

TCRdb independently ran MiXCR on the RT-PCR reads; one entry per CDR3 protein. The sample gives 630,000 or so distinct CDR3 sequences, around 16% of which show up once; around 10% is in the top ten. Germline values: CDR1 SGHRS, CDR2 YFSETQ. The V segment lost 2 bases and the J segment 4 bases; nucleotides outside the gene matches: 6. CDR3 length equals 15 residues. The chain joins TRBV5-1 to TRBJ2-7, with TRBD2 matching over 10 bases. The receptor was isolated from a man aged 45-65 years who received an inactivated influenza vaccine. The sequencing here drew on PBMCs from blood, taken 12 days after vaccination. The CDR3 coding sequence is TGCGCCAGCAGCTTTCTAGCGGGGGATACATACGAGCAGTACTTC. It is translated as CASSFLAGDTYEQYF. The whole variable domain, filled in from reference TRBV5-1 and TRBJ2-7, reads KAGVTQTPRYLIKTRGQQVTLSCSPISGHRSVSWYQQTPGQGLQFLFEYFSETQRNKGNFPGRFSGRQFSNSRSEMNVSTLELGDSALYLCASSFLAGDTYEQYFGPGTRLTVT.